Below are 16 T cell receptor beta chains sequenced from a single sample in a study of control samples from healthy donors and cancer patients. Here immunoSEQ multiplex PCR was the method, and the copy in TCRdb shows in-frame clones only, minus some. The sample records more than 150,000 clones, 80% to 95% being singletons. The specimen was blood. The receptors here all came from a woman under 40 in good health.

This chain links TRBV10-2 with TRBJ2-5; the match to TRBD2 covers 8 bases. The CDR3 runs 15 residues. The trim removed 8 bases at V and 1 base at J, leaving 9 bases unmatched. Germline loops: CDR1 WSHSY, CDR2 SAAADI. The CDR3 coding sequence is TGCGCCAGCGGGGGAAGGACTAGCCTCCAAGAGACCCAGTACTTC. It codes for CASGGRTSLQETQYF.

This clone has only one observation. A read error may produce the germline difference seen at one junction end. For the CDR3, the DNA is TGTGCCAGCAGCATAACAGGCGGGGGTGAAGCTTTCTTT. Its protein is CASSITGGGEAFF. The rearrangement links TRBV7-3 to TRBJ1-1; possible D gene TRBD1, 5 bases. This CDR3 comprises 13 residues. Germline CDR1 is SGHTA and CDR2 is FQGTGA.

This chain joins TRBV6-1 and TRBJ2-6, with D unclear. Germline CDR1 MNHNS, CDR2 SASEGT. The CDR3 is 14 amino acids. V dropped 2 bases and J dropped 1 base, with 3 bases sitting between them. The CDR3 DNA follows: TGTGCCAGCAGTGAAAGGTCTGGGGCCAACGTCCTGACTTTC. Amino acids: CASSERSGANVLTF.

The V gene is TRBV6-1, the J gene TRBJ2-3; TRBD2 aligns across 9 bases. Germline loops: CDR1 MNHNS, CDR2 SASEGT. Trimming cost V 4 bases and J 0 bases; bases outside gene matches: 11. This CDR3 contains 18 residues. CDR3 sequence (DNA): TGTGCCAGCAGTGTTCTTGCGGGAGGGATAGTAAGCACAGATACGCAGTATTTT. Its translation is CASSVLAGGIVSTDTQYF.

The chain combines TRBV28 with TRBJ2-7, with D perhaps TRBD2 (6 bases). The V gene lost 6 bases and the J gene lost 5 bases, with 17 bases spanning the gap. The CDR3 is 14 amino acids. Germline lookup yields CDR1 MDHEN and CDR2 SYDVKM. CDR3 sequence (DNA): TGTGCCAGCAGCTTAGCGGATTCCTTTCACGAGCAGTACTTC. Its translation is CASSLADSFHEQYF.

The J gene is TRBJ1-3, the V gene TRBV2; D gene unclear. Germline V CDR1 and CDR2: SNHLY, FYNNEI. Between the trimmed V and J ends, which lost 7 bases and 1 base, there was a span of 8 bases. The CDR3 extends over 13 amino acids. CDR3 nucleotide sequence: TGTGCCAGCAATCAGGCTTCTGGAAACACCATATATTTT. Translation gives CASNQASGNTIYF.

The V gene is TRBV5-1, the J gene TRBJ2-3; 8 bases map to TRBD2. CDR3 length equals 14 residues. Trimming took 3 bases from V and 5 from J; bases not matched to a gene: 5. Germline assignment: CDR1 SGHRS and CDR2 YFSETQ. In nucleotides, the CDR3 is TGCGCCAGCAGCTACCTTAGCGGGAAAGATACGCAGTATTTT. It translates to CASSYLSGKDTQYF.

The count of this clone is one. The CDR3 nucleotides read TGCGCCAGCAGTCCCTCAAGGGGGCTACTGGGGGCTTTCTTT. Its protein product is CASSPSRGLLGAFF. The chain links TRBV23-1 to TRBJ1-1; 7 nucleotides match TRBD1. TRBV23-1 counts as an open reading frame of uncertain function. V shed 4 bases and J 11 bases; nucleotides not matched to a gene: 13. CDR3 length equals 14 residues.

This chain connects TRBV6-5 to TRBJ1-4, with D tentatively TRBD1 (6 bases). Germline loops: CDR1 MNHEY, CDR2 SVGAGI. The V gene lost 6 bases and the J gene lost 1 base, with 6 bases spanning the gap. The CDR3 has 13 residues. The CDR3 region is CASRTGTNEKLFF. The CDR3 nucleotides are TGTGCCAGCAGGACAGGAACTAATGAAAAACTGTTTTTT.

The chain's CDR3 is CSASIGGLLSGYNEQFF. CDR3 nucleotide sequence: TGCAGTGCTAGTATTGGGGGACTTCTCAGCGGCTACAATGAGCAGTTCTTC. The V and J genes are TRBV20-1 and TRBJ2-1; tentative D call: TRBD2 (6 bases). V was shortened by 3 bases and J by 3 bases, with 21 bases between the two germline ends. CDR1 and CDR2 (germline): DFQATT, SNEGSKA (reference sequence). The CDR3 spans 17 residues.

J is TRBJ2-7 and V is TRBV5-8, with D possibly being TRBD2 (5 bases). With 1 base removed from V and 6 bases from J, the gap between germline ends came to 11 bases. Germline-derived CDR1 and CDR2 are SGHTS and YDEGEE. CDR3 size: 13 residues. In nucleotides, the CDR3 is TGTGCCAGCAGCTTGATGCATGGGAGCGAGCAGTACTTC. Amino acids: CASSLMHGSEQYF.

The V call is TRBV18, the J call TRBJ1-5; D is possibly TRBD1 (6 bases). Germline CDR1 and CDR2: KGHSH and LQKENI. This CDR3 spans 14 amino acids. Deletions cut 2 bases from V and 7 bases from J, with 12 bases between. For the CDR3, the DNA is TGTGCCAGCTCACCAGGGCAGGGGTGGCAGCCCCAGCATTTT. Amino acid sequence: CASSPGQGWQPQHF.

The DNA of the CDR3 is TGTGCCAGCAGTTTAAAGGCCTCCTACGAGCAGTACTTC. This gives the protein CASSLKASYEQYF. The chain couples TRBV27 to TRBJ2-7; no clear D. Germline lookup yields CDR1 MNHEY and CDR2 SMNVEV (reference sequence). V lost 2 bases and J lost 0, with 5 bases in between. CDR3 length: 13 residues.

The V call is TRBV9, the J call TRBJ2-7; tentative D call: TRBD2 (6 bases). Looked up from germline, CDR1 is SGDLS and CDR2 is YYNGEE. V lost 5 bases, J lost 4 bases, and 13 bases lay in between. The CDR3 length is 13 residues. CDR3 in amino acids: CASSSVGGYEQYF. CDR3 coding DNA: TGTGCCAGCAGTAGCGTCGGGGGATACGAGCAGTACTTC.

The chain has TRBV7-9 and TRBJ2-7; 8 nucleotides agree with TRBD2. V was clipped by 5 bases and J by 2 bases; unmatched bases: 11. The CDR3 has 16 residues. CDR1 SEHNR and CDR2 FQNEAQ come from the germline V gene (reference sequence). CDR3 sequence (DNA): TGTGCCAGCAGCCCGCCCGGCGGGAGGACCCCCTACGAGCAGTACTTC. Its translation is CASSPPGGRTPYEQYF.

The rearrangement links TRBV5-1 to TRBJ2-2; D is unclear. The CDR3 runs 13 residues. The V gene's germline CDR1 is SGHRS and CDR2 YFSETQ. Trimming pared 4 bases from V and 0 bases from J, leaving 4 bases between. CDR3: CASSTTNTGELFF. The CDR3 nucleotides read TGCGCCAGCAGCACGACGAACACCGGGGAGCTGTTTTTT.